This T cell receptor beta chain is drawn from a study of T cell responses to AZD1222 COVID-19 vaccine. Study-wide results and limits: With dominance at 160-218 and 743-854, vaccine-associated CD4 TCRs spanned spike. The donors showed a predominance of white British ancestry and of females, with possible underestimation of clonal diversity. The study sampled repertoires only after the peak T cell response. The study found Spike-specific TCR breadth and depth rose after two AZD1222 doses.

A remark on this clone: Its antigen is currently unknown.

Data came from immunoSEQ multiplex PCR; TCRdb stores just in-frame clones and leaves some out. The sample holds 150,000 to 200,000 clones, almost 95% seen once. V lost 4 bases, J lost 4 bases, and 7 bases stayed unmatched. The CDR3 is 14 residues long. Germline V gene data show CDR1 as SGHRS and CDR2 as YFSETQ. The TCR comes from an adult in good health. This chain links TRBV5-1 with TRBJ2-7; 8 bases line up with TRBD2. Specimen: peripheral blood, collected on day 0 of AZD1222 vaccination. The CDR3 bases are TGCGCCAGCAGCACTTTAGCGGGAAGTTACGAGCAGTACTTC. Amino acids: CASSTLAGSYEQYF.